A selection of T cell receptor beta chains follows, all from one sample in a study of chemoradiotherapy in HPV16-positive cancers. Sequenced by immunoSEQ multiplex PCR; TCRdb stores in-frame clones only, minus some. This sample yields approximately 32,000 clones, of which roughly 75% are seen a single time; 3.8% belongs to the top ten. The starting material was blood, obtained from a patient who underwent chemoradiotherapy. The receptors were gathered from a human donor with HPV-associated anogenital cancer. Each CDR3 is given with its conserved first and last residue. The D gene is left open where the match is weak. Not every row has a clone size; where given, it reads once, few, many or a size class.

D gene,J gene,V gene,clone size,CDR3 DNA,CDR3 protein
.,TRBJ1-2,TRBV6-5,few,TGTGCCAGCAGTACAGGGAGAGGAGCGGGCTACACCTTC,CASSTGRGAGYTF
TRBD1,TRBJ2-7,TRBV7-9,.,TGTGCCAGCAGCTCGGGACAGGTAGAGCAGTACTTC,CASSSGQVEQYF
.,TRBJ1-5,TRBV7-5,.,TGTGCCAGAAGCTCCCAGGGGGCCCTTTATAGCAATCAGCCCCAGCATTTT,CARSSQGALYSNQPQHF
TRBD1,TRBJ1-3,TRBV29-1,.,TGCAGCGTTGAAGACCGGGACAGCCGAACTCCCTCTGGAAACACCATATATTTT,CSVEDRDSRTPSGNTIYF
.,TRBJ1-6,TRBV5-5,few,TGTGCCAGCAGCCCTCAGAAGGGCCGAGGAGATAATTCACCCCTCCACTTT,CASSPQKGRGDNSPLHF
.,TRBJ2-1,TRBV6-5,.,TGTGCCAGCAGTTCTGAGTACAATGAGCAGTTCTTC,CASSSEYNEQFF
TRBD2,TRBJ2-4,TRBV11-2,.,TGTGCCAGCAGCTCCCTTCCGGGACTAGCCGGGGACTTC,CASSSLPGLAGDF
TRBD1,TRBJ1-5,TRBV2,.,TGTGCCAGCACCGGGACAGGGGGCGCGGGCAATCAGCCCCAGCATTTT,CASTGTGGAGNQPQHF
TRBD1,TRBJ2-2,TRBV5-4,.,TGTGCCAGCAGTAATCCGGGACAGGGGAACACCGGGGAGCTGTTTTTT,CASSNPGQGNTGELFF
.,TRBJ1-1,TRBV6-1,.,TGTGCCAGCTCCGCGGCGGACACAAACACTGAAGCTTTCTTT,CASSAADTNTEAFF
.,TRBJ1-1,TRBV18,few,TGTGCCAGTCGGCAGGGGATGAACACTGAAGCTTTCTTT,CASRQGMNTEAFF
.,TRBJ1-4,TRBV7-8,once,TGTGCCAGCAGCTCCGGGGGGGGAGCAACTAATGAAAAACTGTTTTTT,CASSSGGGATNEKLFF
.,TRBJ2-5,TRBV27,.,TGTGCCAGCAGCACCGCCTCCCAAGAGACCCAGTACTTC,CASSTASQETQYF
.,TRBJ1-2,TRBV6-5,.,TGTGCCAGCAGTTACACCTCAGGGGCGGATGGCTACACCTTC,CASSYTSGADGYTF
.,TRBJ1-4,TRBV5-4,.,TGTGCCAGCAGCTTGGTGACGGGTGAAAAACTGTTTTTT,CASSLVTGEKLFF
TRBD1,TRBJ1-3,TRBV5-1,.,TGCGCCAGCAGGCAGACGGGACAGACTGGAAACACCATATATTTT,CASRQTGQTGNTIYF
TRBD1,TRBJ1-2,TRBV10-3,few,TGTGCCAGCGGGACAGGGAACTATGGCTACACCTTC,CASGTGNYGYTF